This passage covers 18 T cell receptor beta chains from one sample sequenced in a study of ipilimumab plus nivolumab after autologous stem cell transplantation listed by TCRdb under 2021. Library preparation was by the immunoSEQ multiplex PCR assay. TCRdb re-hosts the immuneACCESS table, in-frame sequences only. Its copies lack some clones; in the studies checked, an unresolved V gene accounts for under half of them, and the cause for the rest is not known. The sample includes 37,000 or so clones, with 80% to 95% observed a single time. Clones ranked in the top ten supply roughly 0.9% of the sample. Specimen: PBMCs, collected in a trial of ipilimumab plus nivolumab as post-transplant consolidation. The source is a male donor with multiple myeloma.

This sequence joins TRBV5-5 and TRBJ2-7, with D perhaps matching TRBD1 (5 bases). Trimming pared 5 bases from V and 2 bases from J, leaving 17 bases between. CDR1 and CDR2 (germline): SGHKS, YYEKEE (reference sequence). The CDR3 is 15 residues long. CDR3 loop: CASSSPSQGTYEQYF. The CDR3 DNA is TGTGCCAGCAGTTCCCCTAGTCAGGGAACCTACGAGCAGTACTTC. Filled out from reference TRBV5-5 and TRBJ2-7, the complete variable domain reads DAGVTQSPTHLIKTRGQQVTLRCSPISGHKSVSWYQQVLGQGPQFIFQYYEKEERGRGNFPDRFSARQFPNYSSELNVNALLLGDSALYLCASSSPSQGTYEQYFGPGTRLTVT.

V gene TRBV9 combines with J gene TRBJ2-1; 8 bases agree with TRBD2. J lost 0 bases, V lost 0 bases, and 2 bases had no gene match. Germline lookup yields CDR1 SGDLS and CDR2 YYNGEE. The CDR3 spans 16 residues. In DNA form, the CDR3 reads TGTGCCAGCAGCGTAGGCGGGAGGAGCTCCTACAATGAGCAGTTCTTC. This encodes CASSVGGRSSYNEQFF.

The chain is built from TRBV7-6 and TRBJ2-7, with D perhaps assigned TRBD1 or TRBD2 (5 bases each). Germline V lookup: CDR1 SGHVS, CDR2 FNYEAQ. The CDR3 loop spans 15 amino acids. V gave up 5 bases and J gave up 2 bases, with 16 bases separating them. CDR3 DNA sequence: TGTGCCAGCAGCCTATCCGACGGGGCCCCCTACGAGCAGTACTTC. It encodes CASSLSDGAPYEQYF.

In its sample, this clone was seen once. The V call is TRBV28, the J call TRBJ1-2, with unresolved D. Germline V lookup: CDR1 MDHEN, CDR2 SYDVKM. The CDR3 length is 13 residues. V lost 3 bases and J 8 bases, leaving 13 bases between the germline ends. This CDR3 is CASSFSGPGGYTF. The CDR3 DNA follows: TGTGCCAGCAGTTTTTCTGGGCCTGGCGGCTACACCTTC.

For the CDR3, the DNA is TGTGCCAGCAGTTTCACCACAGATACGCAGTATTTT. Amino acids: CASSFTTDTQYF. V usage is TRBV25-1 and J usage is TRBJ2-3; D remains ambiguous. The CDR3 has 12 amino acids. Trimming took off 5 bases at V and 2 bases at J, with 5 bases between the two ends. The germline CDR1 and CDR2 sequences are MGHDK and SYGVNS.

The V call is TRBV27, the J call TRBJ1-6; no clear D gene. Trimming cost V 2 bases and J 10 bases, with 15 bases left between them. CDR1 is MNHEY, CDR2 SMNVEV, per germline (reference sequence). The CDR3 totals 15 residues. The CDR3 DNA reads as TGTGCCAGCAGTTTAGGAGTGGGGTTAGGGTCACCCCTCCACTTT. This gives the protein CASSLGVGLGSPLHF.

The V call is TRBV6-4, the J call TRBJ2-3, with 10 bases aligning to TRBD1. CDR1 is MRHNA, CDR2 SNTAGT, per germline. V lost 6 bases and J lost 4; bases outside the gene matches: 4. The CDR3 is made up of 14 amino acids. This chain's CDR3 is CASRRDRGADTQYF. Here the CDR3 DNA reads TGTGCCAGCAGGAGGGACAGGGGAGCAGATACGCAGTATTTT.

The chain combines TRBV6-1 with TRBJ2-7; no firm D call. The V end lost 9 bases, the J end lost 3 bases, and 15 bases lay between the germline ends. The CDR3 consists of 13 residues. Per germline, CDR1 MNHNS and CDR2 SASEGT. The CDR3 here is CASLLTAGYEQYF. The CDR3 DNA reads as TGTGCCAGTTTGTTAACGGCCGGCTACGAGCAGTACTTC.

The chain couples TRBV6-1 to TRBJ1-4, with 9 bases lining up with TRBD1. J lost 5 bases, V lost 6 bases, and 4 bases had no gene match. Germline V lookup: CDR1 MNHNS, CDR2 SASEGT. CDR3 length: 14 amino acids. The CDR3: CASRVQGANEKLFF. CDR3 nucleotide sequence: TGTGCCAGCAGGGTACAGGGGGCAAATGAAAAACTGTTTTTT.

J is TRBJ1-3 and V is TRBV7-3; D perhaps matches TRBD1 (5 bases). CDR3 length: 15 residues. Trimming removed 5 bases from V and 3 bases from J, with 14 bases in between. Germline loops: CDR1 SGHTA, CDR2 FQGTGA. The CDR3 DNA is TGTGCCAGCAGCCCCTACCCCGGGGGTGGAAACACCATATATTTT. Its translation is CASSPYPGGGNTIYF.

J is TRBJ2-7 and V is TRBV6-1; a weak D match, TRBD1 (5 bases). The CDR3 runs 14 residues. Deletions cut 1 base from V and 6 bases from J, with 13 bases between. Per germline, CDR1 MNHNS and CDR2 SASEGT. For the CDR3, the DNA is TGTGCCAGCAGTGAAGTTACACAGGCTGGCGAGCAGTACTTC. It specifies CASSEVTQAGEQYF.

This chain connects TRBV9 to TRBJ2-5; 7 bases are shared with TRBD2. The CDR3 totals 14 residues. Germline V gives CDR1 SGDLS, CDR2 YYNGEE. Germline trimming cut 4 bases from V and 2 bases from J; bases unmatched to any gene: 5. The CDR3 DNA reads TGTGCCAGCAGCCCTCTAGCGGAGCAAGAGACCCAGTACTTC. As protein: CASSPLAEQETQYF.

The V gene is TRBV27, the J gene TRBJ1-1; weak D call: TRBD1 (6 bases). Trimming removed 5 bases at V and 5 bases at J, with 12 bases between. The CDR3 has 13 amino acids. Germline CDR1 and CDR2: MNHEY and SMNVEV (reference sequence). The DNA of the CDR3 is TGTGCCAGCAGTCAACAGGGTCTGACTGAAGCTTTCTTT. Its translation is CASSQQGLTEAFF.

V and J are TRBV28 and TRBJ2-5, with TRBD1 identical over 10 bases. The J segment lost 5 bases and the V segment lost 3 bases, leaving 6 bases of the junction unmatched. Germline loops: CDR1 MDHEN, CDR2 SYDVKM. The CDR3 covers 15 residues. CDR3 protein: CASSFSDRGRETQYF. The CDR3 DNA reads TGTGCCAGCAGTTTCTCAGACAGGGGGCGGGAGACCCAGTACTTC.

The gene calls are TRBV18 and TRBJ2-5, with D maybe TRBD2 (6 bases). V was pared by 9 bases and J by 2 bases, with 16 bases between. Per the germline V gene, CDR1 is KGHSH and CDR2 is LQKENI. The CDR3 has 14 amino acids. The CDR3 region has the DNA TGTGCCAGTACTCCGGGACTGCCACAAGAGACCCAGTACTTC. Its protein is CASTPGLPQETQYF.

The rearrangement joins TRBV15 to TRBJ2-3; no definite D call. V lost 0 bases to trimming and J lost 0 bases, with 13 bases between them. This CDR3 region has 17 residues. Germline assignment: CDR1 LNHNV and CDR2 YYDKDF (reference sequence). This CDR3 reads CATSRDWAYQSTDTQYF. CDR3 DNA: TGTGCCACCAGCAGAGATTGGGCTTACCAGAGCACAGATACGCAGTATTTT.

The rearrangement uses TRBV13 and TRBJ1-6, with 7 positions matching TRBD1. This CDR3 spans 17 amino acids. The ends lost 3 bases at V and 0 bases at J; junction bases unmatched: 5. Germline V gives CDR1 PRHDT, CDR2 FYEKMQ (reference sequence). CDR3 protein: CASSFKGAGSYNSPLHF. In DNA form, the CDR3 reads TGTGCCAGCAGCTTTAAGGGGGCTGGCTCCTATAATTCACCCCTCCACTTT. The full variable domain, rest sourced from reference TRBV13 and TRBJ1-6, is AAGVIQSPRHLIKEKRETATLKCYPIPRHDTVYWYQQGPGQDPQFLISFYEKMQSDKGSIPDRFSAQQFSDYHSELNMSSLELGDSALYFCASSFKGAGSYNSPLHFGNGTRLTVT.

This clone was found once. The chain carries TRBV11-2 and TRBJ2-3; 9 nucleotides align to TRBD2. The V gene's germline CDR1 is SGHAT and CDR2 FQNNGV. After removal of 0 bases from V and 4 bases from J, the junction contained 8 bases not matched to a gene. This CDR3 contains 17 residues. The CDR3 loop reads CASSLDPWREGPDTQYF. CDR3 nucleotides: TGTGCCAGCAGCTTAGATCCCTGGCGGGAGGGCCCAGATACGCAGTATTTT.